This T cell receptor beta chain was sequenced in a study of identical twins (dated by TCRdb to the mid-2010s). For the study in its entirety: To test whether fetal clonotypes persist, the study used deep sequencing on TCR alpha and beta repertoires from monozygotic twins, unrelated adults of various ages, and cord blood. Replicate twin experiments were performed at different times using different library preparation protocols to rule out contamination.

Overall study outcomes, separate from this receptor: In beta out-of-frame sequences, excess twin sharing was weaker, because having fewer shared sequences lowered the signal-to-noise ratio. Compared with coincidental sharing between unrelated individuals, an excess of low generation-probability sequences was observed among out-of-frame TCR alpha sequences shared between twins. Fewer insertions were carried by abundant cord blood beta clonotypes, a similar but weaker trend appeared in young adult naive repertoires, and no such trend appeared in memory repertoires. Invariant T cells such as MAIT and iNKT could partly confound zero-insertion analyses, although diverse VJ usage argued against such confounding for most clonotypes. Recombination models systematically underestimated out-of-frame TCR alpha sharing in monozygotic twins but agreed with sharing between unrelated individuals. Because the same donors could not be followed over many years, conclusions were based on cross-sectional statistical analysis.

Library construction relied on 5' RACE. These reads were obtained on an Illumina HiSeq 2000. A universal primer binding site was added through template switching, and the final cDNA carried a unique molecular identifier so that TCR cDNA molecules could be counted accurately. Specific primers in the conserved constant-segment region were used to synthesize first-strand cDNA for the TCR alpha and beta chains. To control for contamination, every cDNA library carried two barcodes: a SMART-Mk sample barcode plus Illumina barcodes. TruSeq adapter sequences, together with Illumina sample barcodes, were added in two successive PCR steps. TCR alpha and beta cDNA libraries were sequenced on the Illumina HiSeq platform with custom primers. Turning to the authors' computational methods: Unique molecular identifiers were extracted from raw reads with MiGEC, and CDR3 positions were determined with MiXCR. Recombination models were inferred per individual with the repgenHMM and IGoR tools using an EM algorithm. Shared clonotypes were analyzed with the tcR package in R, and sharing was normalized by the product of cloneset sizes. To study raw recombination without the effects of thymic and clonal selection, out-of-frame nonproductive sequences were analyzed. The public reads were run again by TCRdb, first through fastp at Q25 and then through MiXCR, and only productive beta chains were kept. CDR3 protein duplicates are merged, each entry listing the most common genes and DNA. The V and J calls and clone size are TCRdb's, not the authors'. In all, the sample holds about 810,000 distinct CDR3 sequences, and roughly an eighth of those were seen once. Around 1.5% of the sample belongs to the ten largest clones.

Every donor in the study was a healthy Caucasian. Three pairs of female monozygotic twins, all aged about 18 to 29 years, were included in the twin cohort. Peripheral blood mononuclear cells were the source from which RNA for the TCR libraries was isolated. Note on this clonotype: The target of this receptor is not known. There are no base qualities to consult, and no much larger clone falls within one base.

Separately, the same data were catalogued under a study of yellow fever vaccine responses in identical twins. The second paper further reports: According to the authors, the vaccine-induced T cell response in identical twins seemed to be partly convergent and partly specific to each individual. In the study, vaccine-responding T cell clones were precisely tracked in identical twins.

Sequences were obtained from PBMCs. The clonotype originates from a woman aged 18-35 years in good health.

The CDR3 reads CASSPWVSGTDTQYF. The nucleotide sequence is TGCGCCAGCAGCCCCTGGGTTAGCGGCACAGATACGCAGTATTTT. The chain was built from TRBV5-1 and TRBJ2-3; the D gene is perhaps TRBD2, on 5 matching bases. The CDR3, cysteine through phenylalanine, is 15 amino acids long. Left in the record is the CDR3 DNA by itself, 45 bases read in frame from the first base. V was cut back by 4 bases and J by 1 base, leaving a gap of 13 bases between them. Reading the germline V gene gives CDR1 SGHRS and CDR2 YFSETQ.